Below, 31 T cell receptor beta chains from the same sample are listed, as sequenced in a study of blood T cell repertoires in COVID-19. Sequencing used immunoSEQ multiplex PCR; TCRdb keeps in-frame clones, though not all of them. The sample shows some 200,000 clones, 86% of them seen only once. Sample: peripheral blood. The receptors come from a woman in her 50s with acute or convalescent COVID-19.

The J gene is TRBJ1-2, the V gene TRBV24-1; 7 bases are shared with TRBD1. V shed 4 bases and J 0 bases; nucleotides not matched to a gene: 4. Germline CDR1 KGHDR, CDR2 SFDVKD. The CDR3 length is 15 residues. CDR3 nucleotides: TGTGCCACCAGTGAAGGGACAGCCGCTAACTATGGCTACACCTTC. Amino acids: CATSEGTAANYGYTF.

The CDR3 DNA reads as TGTGCCAGCAGCAGTAAAGGGACAGGGTGGTATGGCTACACCTTC. This translates into CASSSKGTGWYGYTF. V is TRBV7-8 and J is TRBJ1-2, with 9 positions matching TRBD1. CDR1 and CDR2 from the germline V gene are SGHVS and FQNEAQ. The CDR3 runs to 15 residues. J lost 5 bases, V lost 5 bases, and 9 bases had no gene match.

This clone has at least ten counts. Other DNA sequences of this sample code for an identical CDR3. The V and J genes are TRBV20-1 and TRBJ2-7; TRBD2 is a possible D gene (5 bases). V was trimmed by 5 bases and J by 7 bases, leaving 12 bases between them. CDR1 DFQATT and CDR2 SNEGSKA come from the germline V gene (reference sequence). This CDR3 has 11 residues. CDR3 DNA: TGCAGTGCTCCCCGGGGTCTAGAGCAGTACTTC. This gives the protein CSAPRGLEQYF.

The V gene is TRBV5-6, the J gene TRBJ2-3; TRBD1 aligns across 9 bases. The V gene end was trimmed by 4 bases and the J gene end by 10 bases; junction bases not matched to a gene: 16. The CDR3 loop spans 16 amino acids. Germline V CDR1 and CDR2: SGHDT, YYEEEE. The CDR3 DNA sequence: TGTGCCAGCAGCGAACCTGCCGGGACAGGGCCCTTCCCGCAGTATTTT. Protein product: CASSEPAGTGPFPQYF.

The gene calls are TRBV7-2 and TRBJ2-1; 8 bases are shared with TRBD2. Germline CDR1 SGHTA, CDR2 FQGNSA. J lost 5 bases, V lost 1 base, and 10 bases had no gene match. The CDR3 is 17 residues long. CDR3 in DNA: TGTGCCAGCAGCTTAGTGGGATCGGGAGGGCCTCACAATGAGCAGTTCTTC. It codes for CASSLVGSGGPHNEQFF.

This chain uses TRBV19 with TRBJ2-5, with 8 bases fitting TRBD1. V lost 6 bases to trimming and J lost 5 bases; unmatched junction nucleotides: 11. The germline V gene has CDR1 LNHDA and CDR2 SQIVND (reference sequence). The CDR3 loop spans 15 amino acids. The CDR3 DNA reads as TGTGCCAGTAGGAAAAGACAGGGGACGGCGGAGACCCAGTACTTC. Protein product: CASRKRQGTAETQYF.

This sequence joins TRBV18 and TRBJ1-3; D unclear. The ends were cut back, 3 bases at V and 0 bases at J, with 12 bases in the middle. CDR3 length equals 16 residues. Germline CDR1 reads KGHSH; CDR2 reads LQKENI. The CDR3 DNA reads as TGTGCCAGCTCACCGGAATGGCAGCGCTCTGGAAACACCATATATTTT. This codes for CASSPEWQRSGNTIYF.

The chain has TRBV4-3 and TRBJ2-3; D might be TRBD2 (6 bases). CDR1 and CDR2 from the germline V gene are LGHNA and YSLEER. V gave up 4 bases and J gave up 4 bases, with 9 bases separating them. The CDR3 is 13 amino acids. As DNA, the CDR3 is TGCGCCAGCAGCCGTTTAGCGGCAGATACGCAGTATTTT. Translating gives CASSRLAADTQYF.

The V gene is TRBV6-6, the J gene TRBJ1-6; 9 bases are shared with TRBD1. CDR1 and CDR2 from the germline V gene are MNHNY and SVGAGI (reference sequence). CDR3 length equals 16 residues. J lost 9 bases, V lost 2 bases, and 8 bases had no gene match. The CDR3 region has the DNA TGTGCCAGCAGTTACCCAGTGGACAGGGGTAGTTCACCCCTCCACTTT. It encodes CASSYPVDRGSSPLHF.

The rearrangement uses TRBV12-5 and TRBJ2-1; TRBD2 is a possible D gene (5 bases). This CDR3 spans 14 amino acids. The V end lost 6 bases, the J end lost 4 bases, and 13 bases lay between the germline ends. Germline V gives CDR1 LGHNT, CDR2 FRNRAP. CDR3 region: CASGPLSGYNEQFF. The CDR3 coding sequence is TGTGCTAGTGGACCACTTTCGGGATACAATGAGCAGTTCTTC.

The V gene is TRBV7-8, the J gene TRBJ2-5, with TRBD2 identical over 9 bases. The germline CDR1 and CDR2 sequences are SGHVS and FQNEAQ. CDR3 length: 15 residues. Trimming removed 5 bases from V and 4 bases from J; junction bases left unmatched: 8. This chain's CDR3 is CASSLLAGEGETQYF. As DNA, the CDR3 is TGTGCCAGCAGCCTATTAGCGGGAGAAGGAGAGACCCAGTACTTC.

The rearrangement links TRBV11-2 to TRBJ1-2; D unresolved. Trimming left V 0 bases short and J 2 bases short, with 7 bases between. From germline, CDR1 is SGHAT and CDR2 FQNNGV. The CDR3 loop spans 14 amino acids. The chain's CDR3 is CASSLDLRNYGYTF. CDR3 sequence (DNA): TGTGCCAGCAGCTTAGATCTGAGAAACTATGGCTACACCTTC.

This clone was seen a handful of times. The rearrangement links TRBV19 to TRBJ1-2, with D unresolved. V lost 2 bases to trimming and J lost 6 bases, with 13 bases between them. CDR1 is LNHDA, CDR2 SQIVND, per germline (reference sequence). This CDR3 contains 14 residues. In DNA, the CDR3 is TGTGCCAGTAGTATAACCCCAGGCACCCATGGCTACACCTTC. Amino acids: CASSITPGTHGYTF.

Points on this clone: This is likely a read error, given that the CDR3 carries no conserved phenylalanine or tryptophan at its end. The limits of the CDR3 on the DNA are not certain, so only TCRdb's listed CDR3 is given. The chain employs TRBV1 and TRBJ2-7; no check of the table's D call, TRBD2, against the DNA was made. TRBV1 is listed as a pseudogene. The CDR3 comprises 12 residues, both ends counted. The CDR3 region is CTSSQGLAGVPG.

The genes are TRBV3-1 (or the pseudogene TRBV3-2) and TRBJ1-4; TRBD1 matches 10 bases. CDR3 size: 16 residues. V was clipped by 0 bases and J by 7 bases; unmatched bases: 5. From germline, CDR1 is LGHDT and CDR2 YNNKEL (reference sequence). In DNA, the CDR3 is TGTGCCAGCAGCCAAGACGGACAGGGGGGTGGTGAAAAACTGTTTTTT. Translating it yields CASSQDGQGGGEKLFF.

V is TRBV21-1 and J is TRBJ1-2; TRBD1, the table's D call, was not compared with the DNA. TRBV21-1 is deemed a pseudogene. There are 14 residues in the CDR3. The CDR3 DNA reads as TGTGCCAGCATGACAGGGGGAGGTAACTATGGCTACACCTTC. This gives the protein CASMTGGGNYGYTF.

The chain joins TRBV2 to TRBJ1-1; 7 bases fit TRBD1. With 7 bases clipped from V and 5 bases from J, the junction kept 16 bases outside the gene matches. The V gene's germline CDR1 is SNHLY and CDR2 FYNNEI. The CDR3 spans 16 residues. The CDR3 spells CASNQGGGGMSTEAFF. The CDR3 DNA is TGTGCCAGCAACCAGGGGGGTGGTGGGATGTCGACTGAAGCTTTCTTT.

In DNA, the CDR3 is TGTGCCAGCAGCTTATCCATGACTAGCGGGACGCAAGAGACCCAGTACTTC. Protein: CASSLSMTSGTQETQYF. This chain links TRBV7-9 with TRBJ2-5; 11 bases fit TRBD2. Trimming at V came to 2 bases and at J to 2 bases, leaving 7 bases not matched to a gene. CDR3 length equals 17 residues. The V gene's germline CDR1 is SEHNR and CDR2 FQNEAQ (reference sequence).

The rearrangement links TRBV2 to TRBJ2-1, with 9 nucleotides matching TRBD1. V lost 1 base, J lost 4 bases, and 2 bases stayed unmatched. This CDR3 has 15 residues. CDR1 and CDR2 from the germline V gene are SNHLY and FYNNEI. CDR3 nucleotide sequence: TGTGCCAGCAGTGAAGAAGGACAGGGGTACAATGAGCAGTTCTTC. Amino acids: CASSEEGQGYNEQFF. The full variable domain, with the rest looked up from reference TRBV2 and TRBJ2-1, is EPEVTQTPSHQVTQMGQEVILRCVPISNHLYFYWYRQILGQKVEFLVSFYNNEISEKSEIFDDQFSVERPDGSNFTLKIRSTKLEDSAMYFCASSEEGQGYNEQFFGPGTRLTVL.

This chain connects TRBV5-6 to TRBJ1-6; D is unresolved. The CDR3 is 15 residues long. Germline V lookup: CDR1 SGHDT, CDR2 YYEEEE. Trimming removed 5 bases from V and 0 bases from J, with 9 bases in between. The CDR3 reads CASSRGYSYNSPLHF. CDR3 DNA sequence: TGTGCCAGCAGTAGAGGGTACTCCTATAATTCACCCCTCCACTTT.

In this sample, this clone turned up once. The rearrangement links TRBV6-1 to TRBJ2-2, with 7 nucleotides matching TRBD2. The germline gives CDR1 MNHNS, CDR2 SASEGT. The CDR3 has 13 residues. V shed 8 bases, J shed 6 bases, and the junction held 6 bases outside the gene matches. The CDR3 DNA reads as TGTGCCAGCGGGGGGGGTAGCCCCGGGGAGCTGTTTTTT. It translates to CASGGGSPGELFF.

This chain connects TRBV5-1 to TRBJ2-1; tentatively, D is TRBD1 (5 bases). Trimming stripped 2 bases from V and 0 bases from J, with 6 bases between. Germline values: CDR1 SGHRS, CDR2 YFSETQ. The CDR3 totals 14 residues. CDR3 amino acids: CASSLTGSYNEQFF. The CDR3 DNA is TGCGCCAGCAGCTTAACAGGCTCCTACAATGAGCAGTTCTTC.

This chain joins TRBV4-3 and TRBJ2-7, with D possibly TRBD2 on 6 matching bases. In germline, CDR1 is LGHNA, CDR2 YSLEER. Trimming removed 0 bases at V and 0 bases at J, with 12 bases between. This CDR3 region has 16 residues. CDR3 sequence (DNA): TGCGCCAGCAGCCAAGATTCGGGGGTTGGCTCCTACGAGCAGTACTTC. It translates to CASSQDSGVGSYEQYF.

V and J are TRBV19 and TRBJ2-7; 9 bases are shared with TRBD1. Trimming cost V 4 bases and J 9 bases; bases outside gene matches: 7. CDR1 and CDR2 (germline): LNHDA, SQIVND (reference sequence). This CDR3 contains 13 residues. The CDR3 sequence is CASSTTGGGGQYF. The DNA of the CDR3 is TGTGCCAGTAGTACGACAGGGGGGGGCGGGCAGTACTTC.

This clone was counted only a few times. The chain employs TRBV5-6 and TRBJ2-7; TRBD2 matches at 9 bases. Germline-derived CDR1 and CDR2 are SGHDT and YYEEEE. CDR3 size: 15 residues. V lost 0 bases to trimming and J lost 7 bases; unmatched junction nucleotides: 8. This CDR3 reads CASSLASLAGWEQYF. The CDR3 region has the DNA TGTGCCAGCAGCTTGGCCAGCCTAGCGGGATGGGAGCAGTACTTC.

The CDR3 region is CAISRTGDNEQFF. CDR3 nucleotides: TGTGCCATCAGCCGGACAGGGGATAATGAGCAGTTCTTC. The chain uses TRBV10-3 and TRBJ2-1; 9 nucleotides match TRBD1. The CDR3 is made up of 13 amino acids. Per germline, CDR1 ENHRY and CDR2 SYGVKD. After removal of 6 bases from V and 7 bases from J, the junction contained 4 bases not matched to a gene.

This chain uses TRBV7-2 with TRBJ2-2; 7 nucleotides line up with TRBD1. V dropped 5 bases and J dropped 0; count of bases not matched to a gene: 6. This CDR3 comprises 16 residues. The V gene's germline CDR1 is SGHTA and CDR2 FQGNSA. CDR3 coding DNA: TGTGCCAGCAGCCCAACAGGGGCGTCGAACACCGGGGAGCTGTTTTTT. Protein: CASSPTGASNTGELFF.

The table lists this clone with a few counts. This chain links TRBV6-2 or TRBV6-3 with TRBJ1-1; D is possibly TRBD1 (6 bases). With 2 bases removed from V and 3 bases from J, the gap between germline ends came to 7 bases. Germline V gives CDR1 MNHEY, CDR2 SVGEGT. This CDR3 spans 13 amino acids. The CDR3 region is CASSYHRDTEAFF. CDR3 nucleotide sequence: TGTGCCAGCAGTTACCACAGGGACACTGAAGCTTTCTTT.

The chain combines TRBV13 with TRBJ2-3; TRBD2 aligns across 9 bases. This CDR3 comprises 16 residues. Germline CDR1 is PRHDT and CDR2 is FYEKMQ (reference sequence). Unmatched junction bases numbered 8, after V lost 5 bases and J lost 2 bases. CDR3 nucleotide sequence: TGTGCCAGCAGCCAATTAGCGGGAGCTCCCACAGATACGCAGTATTTT. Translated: CASSQLAGAPTDTQYF.

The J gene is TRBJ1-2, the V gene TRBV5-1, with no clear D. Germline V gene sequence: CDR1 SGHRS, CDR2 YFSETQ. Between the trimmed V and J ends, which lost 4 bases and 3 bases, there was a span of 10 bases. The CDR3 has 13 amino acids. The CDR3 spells CASSPQQDYGYTF. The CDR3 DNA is TGCGCCAGCAGCCCACAGCAGGACTATGGCTACACCTTC.

The CDR3 region has the DNA TGTGCCAGCAGTGGCCAAGAGACAGGGCTCAAAAACATTCAGTACTTC. This sequence encodes CASSGQETGLKNIQYF. This chain connects TRBV2 to TRBJ2-4; 7 bases agree with TRBD1. Germline V gene data show CDR1 as SNHLY and CDR2 as FYNNEI. The CDR3 has 16 residues. The ends lost 4 bases at V and 3 bases at J; junction bases unmatched: 9.